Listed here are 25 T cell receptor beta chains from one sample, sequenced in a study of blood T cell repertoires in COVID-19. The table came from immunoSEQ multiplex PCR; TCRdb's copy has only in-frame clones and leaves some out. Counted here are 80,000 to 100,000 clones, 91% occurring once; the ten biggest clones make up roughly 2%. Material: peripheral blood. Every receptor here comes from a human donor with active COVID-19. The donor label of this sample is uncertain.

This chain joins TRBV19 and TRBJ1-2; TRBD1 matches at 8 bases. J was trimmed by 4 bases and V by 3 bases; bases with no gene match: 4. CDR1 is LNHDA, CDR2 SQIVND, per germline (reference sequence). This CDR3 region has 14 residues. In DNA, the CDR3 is TGTGCCAGTAGTATGACAGGGACAGGCTATGGCTACACCTTC. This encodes CASSMTGTGYGYTF.

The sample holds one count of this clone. In DNA form, the CDR3 reads TGTGCCAGTAGTAGGGGAGAGTCCAACTATGGCTACACCTTC. It encodes CASSRGESNYGYTF. The genes are TRBV19 and TRBJ1-2; D is unclear. V was trimmed by 4 bases and J by 2 bases, leaving 11 bases between them. The germline V gene encodes CDR1 LNHDA and CDR2 SQIVND (reference sequence). This CDR3 is 14 amino acids long.

In DNA, the CDR3 is TGCGCCAGCAGCCCCCTAGCCCCCGACAATGAGCAGTTCTTC. It is translated as CASSPLAPDNEQFF. V usage is TRBV5-1 and J usage is TRBJ2-1; D perhaps matches TRBD2 (5 bases). The CDR3 runs 14 residues. Germline loops: CDR1 SGHRS, CDR2 YFSETQ. The ends were cut back, 4 bases at V and 5 bases at J, with 13 bases in the middle.

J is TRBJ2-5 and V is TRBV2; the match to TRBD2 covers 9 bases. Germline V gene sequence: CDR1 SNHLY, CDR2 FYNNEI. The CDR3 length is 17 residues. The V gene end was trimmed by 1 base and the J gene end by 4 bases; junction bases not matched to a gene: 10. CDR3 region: CASSEVLGLAIGETQYF. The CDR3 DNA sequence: TGTGCCAGCAGTGAAGTCTTAGGACTAGCGATCGGAGAGACCCAGTACTTC.

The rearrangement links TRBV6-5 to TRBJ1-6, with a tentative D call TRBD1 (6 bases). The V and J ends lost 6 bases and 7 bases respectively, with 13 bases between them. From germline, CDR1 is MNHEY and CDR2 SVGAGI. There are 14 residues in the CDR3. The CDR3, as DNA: TGTGCCAGCAGCTCCGGGACACCCAATTCACCCCTCCACTTT. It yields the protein CASSSGTPNSPLHF.

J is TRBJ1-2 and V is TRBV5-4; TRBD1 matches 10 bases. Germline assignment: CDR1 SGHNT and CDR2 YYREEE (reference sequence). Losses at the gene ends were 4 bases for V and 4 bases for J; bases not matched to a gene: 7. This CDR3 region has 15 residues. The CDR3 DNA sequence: TGTGCCAGCAGCGCTGACAGGGGGCGAGGCTATGGCTACACCTTC. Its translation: CASSADRGRGYGYTF.

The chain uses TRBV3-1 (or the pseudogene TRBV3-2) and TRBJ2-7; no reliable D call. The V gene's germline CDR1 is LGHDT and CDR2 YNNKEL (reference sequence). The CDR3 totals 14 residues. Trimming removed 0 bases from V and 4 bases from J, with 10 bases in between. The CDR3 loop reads CASSQDQTAYEQYF. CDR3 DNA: TGTGCCAGCAGCCAAGATCAAACAGCTTACGAGCAGTACTTC.

The CDR3, as DNA: TGTGCCACCAGTGATTCCCGACTAGCGGGGCCCAATGAGCAGTTCTTC. It specifies CATSDSRLAGPNEQFF. The chain links TRBV24-1 to TRBJ2-1; 11 bases are a match to TRBD2. V shed 2 bases, J shed 6 bases, and the junction held 5 bases outside the gene matches. The CDR3 has 16 amino acids. CDR1 and CDR2 from the germline V gene are KGHDR and SFDVKD.

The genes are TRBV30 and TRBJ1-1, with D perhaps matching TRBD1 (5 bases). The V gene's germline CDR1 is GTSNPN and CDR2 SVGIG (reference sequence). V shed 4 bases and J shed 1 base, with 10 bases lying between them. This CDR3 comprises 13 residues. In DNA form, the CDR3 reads TGTGCCTGGAAGGACATCCGGAACACTGAAGCTTTCTTT. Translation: CAWKDIRNTEAFF.

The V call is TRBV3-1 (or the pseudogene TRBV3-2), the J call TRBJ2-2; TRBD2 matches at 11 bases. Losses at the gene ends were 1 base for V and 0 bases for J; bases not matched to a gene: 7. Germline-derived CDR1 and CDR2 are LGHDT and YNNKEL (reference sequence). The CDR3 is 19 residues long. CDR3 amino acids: CASSQGGGLAGSNTGELFF. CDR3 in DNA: TGTGCCAGCAGCCAAGGGGGTGGACTAGCGGGTTCGAACACCGGGGAGCTGTTTTTT.

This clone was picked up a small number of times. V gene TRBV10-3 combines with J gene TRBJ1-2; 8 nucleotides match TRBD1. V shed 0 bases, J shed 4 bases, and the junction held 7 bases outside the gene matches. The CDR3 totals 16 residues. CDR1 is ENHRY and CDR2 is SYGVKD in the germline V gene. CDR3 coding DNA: TGTGCCATCAGTGAGTCGAACCAGGGGGCAGGCTATGGCTACACCTTC. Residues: CAISESNQGAGYGYTF.

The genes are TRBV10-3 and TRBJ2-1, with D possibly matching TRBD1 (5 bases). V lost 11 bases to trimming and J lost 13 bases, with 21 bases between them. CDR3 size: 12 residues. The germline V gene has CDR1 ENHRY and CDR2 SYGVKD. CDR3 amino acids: CAAKSNQGPQFF. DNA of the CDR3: TGTGCCGCAAAGAGTAACCAGGGTCCCCAGTTCTTC.

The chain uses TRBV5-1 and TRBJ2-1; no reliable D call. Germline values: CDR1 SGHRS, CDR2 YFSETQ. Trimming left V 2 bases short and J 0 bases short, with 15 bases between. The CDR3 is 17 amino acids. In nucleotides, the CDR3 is TGCGCCAGCAGCTTCCAAGTAAATAGATTCTCCTACAATGAGCAGTTCTTC. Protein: CASSFQVNRFSYNEQFF.

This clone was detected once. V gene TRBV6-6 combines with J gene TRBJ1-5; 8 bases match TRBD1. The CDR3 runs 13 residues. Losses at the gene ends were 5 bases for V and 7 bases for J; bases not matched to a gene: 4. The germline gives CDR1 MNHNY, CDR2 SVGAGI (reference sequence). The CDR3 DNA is TGTGCCAGCAGTAGGACAGGGAACCAGCCCCAGCATTTT. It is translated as CASSRTGNQPQHF.

CDR3 amino acids: CASSLTAGGPADTQYF. The CDR3 DNA reads as TGCGCCAGCAGCTTGACAGCGGGGGGGCCTGCAGATACGCAGTATTTT. The chain recombines TRBV5-1 with TRBJ2-3; 10 bases map to TRBD2. Germline values: CDR1 SGHRS, CDR2 YFSETQ. The CDR3 spans 16 residues. V was pared by 1 base and J by 4 bases, with 6 bases of the junction left unmatched. The full variable domain, in which reference TRBV5-1 and TRBJ2-3 provide the parts outside the CDR3, is KAGVTQTPRYLIKTRGQQVTLSCSPISGHRSVSWYQQTPGQGLQFLFEYFSETQRNKGNFPGRFSGRQFSNSRSEMNVSTLELGDSALYLCASSLTAGGPADTQYFGPGTRLTVL.

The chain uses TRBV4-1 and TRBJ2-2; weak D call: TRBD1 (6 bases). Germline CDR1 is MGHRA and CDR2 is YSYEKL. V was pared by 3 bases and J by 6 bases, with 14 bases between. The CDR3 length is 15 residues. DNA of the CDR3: TGCGCCAGCAGCCAGGTACAGGGTCCGGCCGGGGAGCTGTTTTTT. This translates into CASSQVQGPAGELFF.

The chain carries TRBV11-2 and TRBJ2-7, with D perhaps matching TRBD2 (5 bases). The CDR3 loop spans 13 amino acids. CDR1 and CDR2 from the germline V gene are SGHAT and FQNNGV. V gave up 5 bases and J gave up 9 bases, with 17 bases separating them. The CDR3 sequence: CASSPITWAGQYF. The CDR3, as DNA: TGTGCCAGCAGCCCGATTACCTGGGCGGGGCAGTACTTC.

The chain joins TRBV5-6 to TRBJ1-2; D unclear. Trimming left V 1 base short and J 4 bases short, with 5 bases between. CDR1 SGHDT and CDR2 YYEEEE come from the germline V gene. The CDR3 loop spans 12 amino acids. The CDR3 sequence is CASSLPFYGYTF. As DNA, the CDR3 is TGTGCCAGCAGCTTGCCCTTCTATGGCTACACCTTC.

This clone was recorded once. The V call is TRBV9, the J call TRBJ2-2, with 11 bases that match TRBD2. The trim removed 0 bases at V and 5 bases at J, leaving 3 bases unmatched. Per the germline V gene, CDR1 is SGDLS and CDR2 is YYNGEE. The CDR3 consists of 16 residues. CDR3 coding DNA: TGTGCCAGCAGCGTAGAACTAGCGGGGGAGACCGGGGAGCTGTTTTTT. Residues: CASSVELAGETGELFF.

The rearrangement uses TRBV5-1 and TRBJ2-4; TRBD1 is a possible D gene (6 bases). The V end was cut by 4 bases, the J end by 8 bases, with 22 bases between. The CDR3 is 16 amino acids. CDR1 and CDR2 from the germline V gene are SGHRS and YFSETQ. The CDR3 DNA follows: TGCGCCAGCAGCATTGGGGGCGTGGGTTACGCGGACATTCAGTACTTC. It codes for CASSIGGVGYADIQYF. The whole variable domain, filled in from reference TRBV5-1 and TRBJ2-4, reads KAGVTQTPRYLIKTRGQQVTLSCSPISGHRSVSWYQQTPGQGLQFLFEYFSETQRNKGNFPGRFSGRQFSNSRSEMNVSTLELGDSALYLCASSIGGVGYADIQYFGAGTRLSVL.

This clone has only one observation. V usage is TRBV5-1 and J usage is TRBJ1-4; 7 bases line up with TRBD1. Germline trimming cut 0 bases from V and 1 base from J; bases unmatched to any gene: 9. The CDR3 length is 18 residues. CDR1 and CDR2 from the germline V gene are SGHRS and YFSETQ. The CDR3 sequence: CASSLAPAGGGTNEKLFF. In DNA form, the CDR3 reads TGCGCCAGCAGCTTGGCCCCGGCAGGGGGAGGAACTAATGAAAAACTGTTTTTT.

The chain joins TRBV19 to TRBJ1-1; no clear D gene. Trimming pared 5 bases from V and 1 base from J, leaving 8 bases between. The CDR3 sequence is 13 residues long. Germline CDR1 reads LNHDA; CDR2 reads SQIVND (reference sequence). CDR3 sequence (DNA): TGTGCCAGTAGTTTTAATTCGAACACTGAAGCTTTCTTT. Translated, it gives CASSFNSNTEAFF.

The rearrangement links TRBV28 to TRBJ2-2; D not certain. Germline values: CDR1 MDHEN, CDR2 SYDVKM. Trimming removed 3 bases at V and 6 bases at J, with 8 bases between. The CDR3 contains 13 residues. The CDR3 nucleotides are TGTGCCAGCAGTTTTGGAGCCCCCGGGGAGCTGTTTTTT. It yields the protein CASSFGAPGELFF.

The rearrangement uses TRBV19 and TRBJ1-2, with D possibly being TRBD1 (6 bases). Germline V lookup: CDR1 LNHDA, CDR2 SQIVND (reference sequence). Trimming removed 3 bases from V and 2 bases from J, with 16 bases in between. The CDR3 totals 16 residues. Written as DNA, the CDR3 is TGTGCCAGTAGTATCCACAGGACAGAAAAGAACTATGGCTACACCTTC. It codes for CASSIHRTEKNYGYTF. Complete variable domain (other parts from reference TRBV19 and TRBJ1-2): DGGITQSPKYLFRKEGQNVTLSCEQNLNHDAMYWYRQDPGQGLRLIYYSQIVNDFQKGDIAEGYSVSREKKESFPLTVTSAQKNPTAFYLCASSIHRTEKNYGYTFGSGTRLTVV.

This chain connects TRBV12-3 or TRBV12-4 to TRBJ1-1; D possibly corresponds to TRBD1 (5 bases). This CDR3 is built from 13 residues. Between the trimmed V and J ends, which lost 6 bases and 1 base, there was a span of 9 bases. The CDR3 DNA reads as TGTGCCAGCAGCTCAGGACAGAACACTGAAGCTTTCTTT. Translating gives CASSSGQNTEAFF.